A selection of T cell receptor beta chains follows, all from one sample in a study of human versus mouse CDR3 diversity and MHC coevolution. Only in-frame clones appear in the TCRdb table, and some are missing; sequencing was by immunoSEQ multiplex PCR. The sample carries more than 60,000 clones, under 95% recorded once. Sequencing was performed on naive CD4+ T cells from blood. The receptor set was obtained from a person aged 25 to 75 in good health. The CDR3 runs from the conserved cysteine through the conserved F or W. D genes are given only for firm matches. Some rows mark clone size as missing; the rest say once, few, many or name a class of expanded clone.

d_call j_call clone_size v_call cdr3_aa cdr3_nt
TRBD1 TRBJ1-1 . TRBV7-9 CASRETGMNTEAFF TGTGCCAGCAGGGAGACAGGGATGAACACTGAAGCTTTCTTT
. TRBJ2-6 . TRBV19 CASRRQDSGANVLTF TGTGCCAGTAGGCGACAGGACTCTGGGGCCAACGTCCTGACTTTC
. TRBJ2-5 . TRBV13 CASSYKETQYF TGTGCCAGCAGCTACAAAGAGACCCAGTACTTC
TRBD2 TRBJ2-7 . TRBV19 CASSITGLTSGGNSYEQYF TGTGCCAGTAGTATTACGGGGCTTACTAGCGGGGGGAACTCCTACGAGCAGTACTTC
. TRBJ1-2 . TRBV7-2 CASSRAWAATDGYTF TGTGCCAGCAGCCGAGCCTGGGCAGCAACAGATGGCTACACCTTC
. TRBJ2-3 . TRBV14 CASSRSGDLQYF TGTGCCAGCAGCCGATCGGGGGACTTGCAGTATTTT
. TRBJ2-6 . TRBV19 CASSRDSSGANVLTF TGTGCCAGTAGTAGAGACAGTTCTGGGGCCAACGTCCTGACTTTC
. TRBJ2-1 . TRBV27 CASPANSRDRQIYEQFF TGTGCCAGCCCAGCCAATAGCCGGGATCGCCAAATCTATGAGCAGTTCTTC
TRBD2 TRBJ2-3 . TRBV5-4 CASGTSGTDTQYF TGTGCCAGCGGGACTAGCGGGACTGATACGCAGTATTTT
. TRBJ1-2 . TRBV4-1 CASSLSRVLEGYTF TGCGCCAGCAGCCTCTCCAGGGTTTTGGAAGGCTACACCTTC
. TRBJ1-5 . TRBV18 CASSPFRGGQDHQPQHF TGTGCCAGCTCACCATTCCGGGGGGGGCAGGATCATCAGCCCCAGCATTTT
. TRBJ1-1 . TRBV29-1 CSVQGLGNTEAFF TGCAGCGTACAGGGTCTCGGGAACACTGAAGCTTTCTTT
TRBD2 TRBJ2-7 . TRBV14 CASSLSSGPSYEQYF TGTGCCAGCAGCCTCTCTAGCGGGCCTTCCTACGAGCAGTACTTC
TRBD2 TRBJ2-3 . TRBV9 CAWRAGGSADTQYF TGTGCCTGGCGAGCGGGAGGGAGCGCAGATACGCAGTATTTT
TRBD2 TRBJ2-3 . TRBV28 CASSSISGRRNTQYF TGTGCCAGCAGCTCAATTAGCGGGAGGCGAAATACGCAGTATTTT
. TRBJ1-1 few TRBV6-5 CASSLRGELNTEAFF TGTGCCAGCTCCCTGCGTGGGGAGCTTAACACTGAAGCTTTCTTT
. TRBJ2-7 . TRBV27 CASSFSSGRDREQYF TGTGCCAGCAGTTTCTCGTCGGGTCGAGATCGAGAGCAGTACTTC
. TRBJ2-7 once TRBV2 CASTSLSGGGAEQYF TGTGCCAGCACCTCGCTTTCGGGAGGGGGCGCCGAGCAGTACTTC
TRBD1 TRBJ1-2 . TRBV19 CASTQTGGGFPGYTF TGTGCCAGTACCCAAACAGGGGGCGGCTTTCCAGGCTACACCTTC
TRBD1 TRBJ2-7 . TRBV27 CASSLFGTGDFFGQYF TGTGCCAGCAGTTTATTCGGGACAGGGGATTTTTTTGGGCAGTACTTC
. TRBJ1-2 . TRBV9 CASSVEAEVYGYTF TGTGCCAGCAGCGTAGAGGCAGAGGTATATGGCTACACCTTC
TRBD1 TRBJ1-1 few TRBV30 CAGDSTGRAFF TGTGCCGGGGATTCGACAGGGCGAGCTTTCTTT
. TRBJ2-7 . TRBV7-9 CASSLDPQGEQYF TGTGCCAGCAGCTTAGATCCGCAGGGGGAGCAGTACTTC
. TRBJ2-1 . TRBV15 CATSRDPSSYNEQFF TGTGCCACCAGCAGAGATCCCAGCTCCTACAATGAGCAGTTCTTC
TRBD1 TRBJ1-6 . TRBV7-9 CASSMGTGRNSPLHF TGTGCCAGCAGCATGGGGACAGGTCGCAATTCACCCCTCCACTTT
. TRBJ1-1 . TRBV5-1 CASSLAPDVNTEAFF TGCGCCAGCAGCTTGGCCCCAGATGTGAACACTGAAGCTTTCTTT
. TRBJ2-3 . TRBV7-2 CASSQALLSTDTQYF TGTGCCAGCAGCCAAGCGTTGCTTAGCACAGATACGCAGTATTTT
. TRBJ2-7 . TRBV7-9 CASSLGGPGYEQYF TGTGCCAGCAGCTTAGGGGGCCCAGGCTACGAGCAGTACTTC
. TRBJ1-1 . TRBV28 CASSQAGSEAFF TGTGCCAGCAGCCAAGCAGGGTCGGAAGCTTTCTTT
. TRBJ2-3 . TRBV2 CAIISSGTQYF TGTGCCATTATCTCCTCGGGTACGCAGTATTTT
. TRBJ1-3 . TRBV6-5 CASSRRQASGNTIYF TGTGCCAGCAGCCGCCGACAGGCCTCTGGAAACACCATATATTTT
TRBD2 TRBJ2-1 . TRBV5-1 CASSLGLADYNEQFF TGCGCCAGCAGCTTGGGACTAGCGGACTACAATGAGCAGTTCTTC
TRBD1 TRBJ1-1 . TRBV27 CASSFSGGTEAFF TGTGCCAGCAGTTTCTCAGGGGGCACTGAAGCTTTCTTT
. TRBJ1-6 . TRBV2 CASSLRSFPWGALHF TGTGCCAGCAGTTTACGGTCATTCCCGTGGGGGGCCCTCCACTTT
. TRBJ2-3 . TRBV4-2 CASSQRGTDTQYF TGTGCCAGCAGCCAAAGGGGGACAGATACGCAGTATTTT
. TRBJ2-3 . TRBV28 CASSVPPGLNTDTQYF TGTGCCAGCAGTGTCCCCCCGGGGTTGAACACAGATACGCAGTATTTT
. TRBJ1-4 . TRBV7-2 CASSSAGQFTEKLFF TGTGCCAGCAGCTCGGCCGGACAATTTACCGAAAAACTGTTTTTT
. TRBJ2-7 . TRBV7-9 CASSQDPGKLDEQYF TGTGCCAGCAGCCAAGATCCAGGGAAGCTGGACGAGCAGTACTTC
TRBD2 TRBJ2-2 once TRBV5-4 CASSLARLADTGELFF TGTGCCAGCAGCTTGGCCCGGCTAGCGGACACCGGGGAGCTGTTTTTT
TRBD1 TRBJ2-7 . TRBV13 CASSSGQGYEQYF TGTGCCAGCAGCTCCGGACAGGGCTACGAGCAGTACTTC
TRBD1 TRBJ1-1 . TRBV6-1 CASSEWTGEPTEAFF TGTGCCAGCAGTGAATGGACAGGGGAGCCTACTGAAGCTTTCTTT
TRBD1 TRBJ2-7 . TRBV19 CASSQDPGQGNHEQYF TGTGCCAGTAGTCAGGATCCGGGACAGGGCAACCACGAGCAGTACTTC
. TRBJ1-6 . TRBV15 CATSRAGYNSPLHF TGTGCCACCAGCAGAGCAGGCTATAATTCACCCCTCCACTTT
. TRBJ2-5 . TRBV5-1 CASSFVTGGGETQYF TGCGCCAGCAGCTTCGTCACGGGCGGAGGGGAGACCCAGTACTTC